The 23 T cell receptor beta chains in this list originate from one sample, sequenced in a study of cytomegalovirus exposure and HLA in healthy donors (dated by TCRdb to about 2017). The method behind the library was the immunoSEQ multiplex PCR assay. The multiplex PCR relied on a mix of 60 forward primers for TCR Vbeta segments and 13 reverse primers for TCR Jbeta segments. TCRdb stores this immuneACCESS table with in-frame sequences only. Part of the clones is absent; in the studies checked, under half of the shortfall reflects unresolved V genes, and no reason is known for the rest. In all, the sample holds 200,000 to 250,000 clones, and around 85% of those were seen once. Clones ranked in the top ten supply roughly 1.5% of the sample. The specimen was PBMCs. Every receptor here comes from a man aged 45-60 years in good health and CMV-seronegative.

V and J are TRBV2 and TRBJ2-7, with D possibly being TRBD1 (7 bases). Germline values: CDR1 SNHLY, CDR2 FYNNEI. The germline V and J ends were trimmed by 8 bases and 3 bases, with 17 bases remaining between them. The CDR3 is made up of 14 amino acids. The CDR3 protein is CASHVGGQNYEQYF. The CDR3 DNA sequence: TGTGCCAGCCACGTCGGGGGACAGAACTACGAGCAGTACTTC.

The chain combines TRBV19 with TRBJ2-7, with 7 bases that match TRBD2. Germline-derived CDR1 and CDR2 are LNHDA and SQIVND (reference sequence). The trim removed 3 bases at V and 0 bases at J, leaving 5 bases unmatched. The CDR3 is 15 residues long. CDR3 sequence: CASSIQRGSSYEQYF. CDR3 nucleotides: TGTGCCAGTAGTATCCAACGCGGGAGCTCCTACGAGCAGTACTTC.

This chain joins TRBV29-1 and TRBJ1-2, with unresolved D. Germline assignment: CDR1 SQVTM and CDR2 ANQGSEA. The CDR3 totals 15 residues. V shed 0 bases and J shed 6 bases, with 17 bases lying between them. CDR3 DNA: TGCAGCGTTGAAGATCCGGGGAGACTGGCGGATGGCTACACCTTC. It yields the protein CSVEDPGRLADGYTF. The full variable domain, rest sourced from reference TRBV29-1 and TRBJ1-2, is SAVISQKPSRDICQRGTSLTIQCQVDSQVTMMFWYRQQPGQSLTLIATANQGSEATYESGFVIDKFPISRPNLTFSTLTVSNMSPEDSSIYLCSVEDPGRLADGYTFGSGTRLTVV.

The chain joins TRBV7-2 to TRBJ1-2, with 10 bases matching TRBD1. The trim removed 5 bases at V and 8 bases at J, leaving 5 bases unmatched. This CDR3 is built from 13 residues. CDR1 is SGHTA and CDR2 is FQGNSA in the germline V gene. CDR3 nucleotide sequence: TGTGCCAGCAGCAAGACAGGGGGCCGAGGCTACACCTTC. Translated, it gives CASSKTGGRGYTF.

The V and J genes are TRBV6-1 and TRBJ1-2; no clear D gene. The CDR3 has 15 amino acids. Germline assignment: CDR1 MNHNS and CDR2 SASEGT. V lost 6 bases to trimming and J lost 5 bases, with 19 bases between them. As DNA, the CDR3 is TGTGCCAGCAGCCGCCCTGAGGGTATGGAATATGGCTACACCTTC. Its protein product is CASSRPEGMEYGYTF.

The CDR3: CASLDRGAGYGYTF. CDR3 DNA sequence: TGTGCCAGTCTCGACAGGGGCGCTGGCTATGGCTACACCTTC. This rearrangement joins TRBV19 to TRBJ1-2, with 8 bases fitting TRBD1. The ends lost 8 bases at V and 4 bases at J; junction bases unmatched: 9. CDR1 is LNHDA, CDR2 SQIVND, per germline (reference sequence). There are 14 residues in the CDR3.

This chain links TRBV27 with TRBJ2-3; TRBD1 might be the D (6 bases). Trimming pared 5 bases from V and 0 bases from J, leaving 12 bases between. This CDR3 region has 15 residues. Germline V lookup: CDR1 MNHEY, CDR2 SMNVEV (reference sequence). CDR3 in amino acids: CASSHRQASTDTQYF. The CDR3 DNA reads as TGTGCCAGCAGTCATCGACAGGCTAGCACAGATACGCAGTATTTT.

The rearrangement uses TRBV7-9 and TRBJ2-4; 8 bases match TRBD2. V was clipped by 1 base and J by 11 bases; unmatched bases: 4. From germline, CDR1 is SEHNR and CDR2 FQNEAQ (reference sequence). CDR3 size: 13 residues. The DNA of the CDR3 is TGTGCCAGCAGCTTAGATCGGACTAGCTTTCAGTACTTC. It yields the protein CASSLDRTSFQYF.

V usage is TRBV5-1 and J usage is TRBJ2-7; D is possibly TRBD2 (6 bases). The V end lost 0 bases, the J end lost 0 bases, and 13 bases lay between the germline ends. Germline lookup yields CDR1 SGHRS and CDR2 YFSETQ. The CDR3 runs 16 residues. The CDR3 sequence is CASSLDIGSRSYEQYF. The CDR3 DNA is TGCGCCAGCAGCTTGGATATCGGGAGTCGCTCCTACGAGCAGTACTTC.

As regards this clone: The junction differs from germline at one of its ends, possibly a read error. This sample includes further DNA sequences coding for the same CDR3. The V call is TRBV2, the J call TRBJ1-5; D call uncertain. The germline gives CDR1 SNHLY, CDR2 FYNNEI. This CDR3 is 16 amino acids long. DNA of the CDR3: TGTGCCAGTAGTGGCCGGGGTCTCGCGAGCAATCAGCCCCAGCATTTT. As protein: CASSGRGLASNQPQHF.

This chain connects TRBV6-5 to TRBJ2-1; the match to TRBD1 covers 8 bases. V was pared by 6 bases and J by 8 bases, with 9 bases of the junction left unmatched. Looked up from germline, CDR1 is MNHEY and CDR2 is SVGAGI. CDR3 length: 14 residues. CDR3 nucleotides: TGTGCCAGCAGCTCAGGGGGCGCGGGATATGAGCAGTTCTTC. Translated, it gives CASSSGGAGYEQFF.

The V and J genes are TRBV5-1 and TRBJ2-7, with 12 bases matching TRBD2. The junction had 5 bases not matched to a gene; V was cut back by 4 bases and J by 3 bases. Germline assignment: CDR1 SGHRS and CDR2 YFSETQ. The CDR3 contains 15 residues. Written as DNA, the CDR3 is TGCGCCAGCAGCCACACGGGACTAGCGGGCTACGAGCAGTACTTC. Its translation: CASSHTGLAGYEQYF.

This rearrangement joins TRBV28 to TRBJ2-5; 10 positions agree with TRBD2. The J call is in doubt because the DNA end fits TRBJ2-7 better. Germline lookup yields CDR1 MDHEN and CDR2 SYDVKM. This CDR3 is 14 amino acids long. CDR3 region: CASRGTSGVNEQYF. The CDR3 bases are TGTGCCAGCAGGGGAACTAGCGGGGTTAACGAGCAGTACTTC.

This CDR3 reads CASGPPGGPPLHF. The CDR3 region has the DNA TGTGCTAGTGGACCCCCGGGAGGGCCACCCCTCCACTTT. The rearrangement joins TRBV12-5 to TRBJ1-6; D is unclear. This CDR3 region has 13 residues. Trimming took 6 bases from V and 11 from J, leaving 14 bases between them. The germline CDR1 and CDR2 sequences are LGHNT and FRNRAP.

The CDR3 sequence: CASSYAQGWANEKLFF. The CDR3 coding sequence is TGTGCCAGCAGTTACGCCCAGGGATGGGCTAATGAAAAACTGTTTTTT. J is TRBJ1-4 and V is TRBV6-5; TRBD1 is a possible D gene (5 bases). The CDR3 spans 16 residues. Germline CDR1 reads MNHEY; CDR2 reads SVGAGI. Trimming pared 2 bases from V and 3 bases from J, leaving 13 bases between.

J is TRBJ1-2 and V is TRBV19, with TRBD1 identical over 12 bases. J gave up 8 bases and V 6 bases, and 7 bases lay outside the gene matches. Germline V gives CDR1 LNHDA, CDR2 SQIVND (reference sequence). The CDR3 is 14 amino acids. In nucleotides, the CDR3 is TGTGCCAGTAGCATCGGGACAGGGGGCGTAGGCTACACCTTC. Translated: CASSIGTGGVGYTF.

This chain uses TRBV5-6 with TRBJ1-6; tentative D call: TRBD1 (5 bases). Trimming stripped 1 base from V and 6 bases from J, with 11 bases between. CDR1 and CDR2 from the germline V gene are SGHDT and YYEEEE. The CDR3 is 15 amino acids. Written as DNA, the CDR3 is TGTGCCAGCAGCTTGAGACAGACGGGTAATTCACCCCTCCACTTT. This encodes CASSLRQTGNSPLHF.

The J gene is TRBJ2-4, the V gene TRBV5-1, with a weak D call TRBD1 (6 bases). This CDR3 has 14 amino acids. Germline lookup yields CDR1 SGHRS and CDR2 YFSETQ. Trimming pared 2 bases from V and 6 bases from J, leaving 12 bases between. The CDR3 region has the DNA TGCGCCAGCAGCTTCCTACAGGGTGGAAACATTCAGTACTTC. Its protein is CASSFLQGGNIQYF. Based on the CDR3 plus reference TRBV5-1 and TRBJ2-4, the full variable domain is KAGVTQTPRYLIKTRGQQVTLSCSPISGHRSVSWYQQTPGQGLQFLFEYFSETQRNKGNFPGRFSGRQFSNSRSEMNVSTLELGDSALYLCASSFLQGGNIQYFGAGTRLSVL.

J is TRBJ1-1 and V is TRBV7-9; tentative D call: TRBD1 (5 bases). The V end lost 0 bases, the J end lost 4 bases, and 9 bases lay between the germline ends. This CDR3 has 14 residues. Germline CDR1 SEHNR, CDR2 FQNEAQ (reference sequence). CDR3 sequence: CASSLAKGLTEAFF. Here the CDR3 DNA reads TGTGCCAGCAGCTTAGCCAAGGGGCTCACTGAAGCTTTCTTT.

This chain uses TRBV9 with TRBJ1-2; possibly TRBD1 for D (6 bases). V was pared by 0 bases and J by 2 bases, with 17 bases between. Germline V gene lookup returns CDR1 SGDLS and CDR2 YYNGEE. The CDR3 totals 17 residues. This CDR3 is CASSVAGGAEGNYGYTF. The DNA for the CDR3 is TGTGCCAGCAGCGTAGCCGGGGGGGCGGAAGGGAACTATGGCTACACCTTC.

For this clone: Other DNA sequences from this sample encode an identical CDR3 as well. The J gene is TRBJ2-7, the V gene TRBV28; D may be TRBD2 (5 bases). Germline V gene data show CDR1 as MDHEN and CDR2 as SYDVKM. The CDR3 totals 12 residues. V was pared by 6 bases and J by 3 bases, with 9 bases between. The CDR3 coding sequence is TGTGCCAGCAGCTCGGGATTCTACGAGCAGTACTTC. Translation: CASSSGFYEQYF.

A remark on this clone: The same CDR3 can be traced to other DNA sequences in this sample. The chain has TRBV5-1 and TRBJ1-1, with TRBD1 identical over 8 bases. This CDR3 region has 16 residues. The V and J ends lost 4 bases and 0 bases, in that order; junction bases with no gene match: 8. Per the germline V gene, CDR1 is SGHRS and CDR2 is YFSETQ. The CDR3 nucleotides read TGCGCCAGCAGCCCGCTGACAGGGGCCATGAACACTGAAGCTTTCTTT. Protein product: CASSPLTGAMNTEAFF.

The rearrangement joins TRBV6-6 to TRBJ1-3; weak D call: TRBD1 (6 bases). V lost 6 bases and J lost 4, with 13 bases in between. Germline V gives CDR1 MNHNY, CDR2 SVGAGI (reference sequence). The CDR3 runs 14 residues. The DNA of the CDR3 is TGTGCCAGCAGCCCCGGCAGGGGAGGAAACACCATATATTTT. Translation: CASSPGRGGNTIYF.